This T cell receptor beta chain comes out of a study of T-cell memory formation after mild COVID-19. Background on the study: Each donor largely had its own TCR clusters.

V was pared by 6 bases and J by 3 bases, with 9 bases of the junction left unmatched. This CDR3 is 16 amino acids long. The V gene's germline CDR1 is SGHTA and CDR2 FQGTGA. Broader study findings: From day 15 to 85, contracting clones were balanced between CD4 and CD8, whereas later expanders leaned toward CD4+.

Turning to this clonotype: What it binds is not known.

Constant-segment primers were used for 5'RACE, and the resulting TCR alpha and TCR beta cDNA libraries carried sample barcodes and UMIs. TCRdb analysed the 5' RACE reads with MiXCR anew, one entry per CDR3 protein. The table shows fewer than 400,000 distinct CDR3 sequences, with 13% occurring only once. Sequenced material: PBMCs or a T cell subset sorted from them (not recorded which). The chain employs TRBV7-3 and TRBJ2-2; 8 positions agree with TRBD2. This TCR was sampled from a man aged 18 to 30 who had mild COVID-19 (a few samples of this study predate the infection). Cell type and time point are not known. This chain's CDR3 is CASRPEAGDHTGELFF. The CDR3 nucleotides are TGTGCCAGCAGACCTGAAGCGGGGGACCACACCGGGGAGCTGTTTTTT.